The present entry profiles one TCR beta chain with its context. The CDR3 runs to 16 residues. J gave up 7 bases and V 0 bases, and 6 bases lay outside the gene matches. The germline V gene encodes CDR1 SEHNR and CDR2 FQNEAQ (reference sequence). This entry belongs to a study of blood T cell repertoires in COVID-19. As processed by the authors: Reference gene primer amplification yielded estimated nucleated cell counts. Profiled with immunoSEQ multiplex PCR; TCRdb holds only in-frame clones, not every one. That table supplies the V and J calls and clone size; D and trimming were determined from the DNA. The sample has fewer than 250,000 clones; around 84% are singletons. Study members were between about 18 and 90 years old and lived in approximately 25 US regions.

The chain employs TRBV7-9 and TRBJ2-1; 10 bases map to TRBD2. The clonotype comes from a woman aged 30 to 39 who had recovered from COVID-19. The sample taken for sequencing was PBMCs or T cells enriched from blood (not recorded which). The CDR3 sequence: CASSLALTGLANEQFF. The CDR3 DNA reads as TGTGCCAGCAGCTTAGCGCTAACGGGACTAGCGAATGAGCAGTTCTTC.